The TCR beta chain described here comes from a study of blood T cell repertoires in COVID-19. For the study at large: From the United States, Italy and Spain came samples of acute and convalescent COVID-19. T cells, B-cell-depleted T cells, or PBMCs provided the cDNA or gDNA that served as material.

In the study's own analysis: Estimation of nucleated cell counts was performed using reference gene primer amplification. This table comes from immunoSEQ multiplex PCR, and its TCRdb copy is limited to in-frame clones, with some not included. V and J calls and clone size are those listed in that table; D and trimming were worked out from the DNA. The data hold about 130,000 clones, with 70% to 75% observed a single time. The CDR3 totals 16 residues. The ends lost 3 bases at V and 5 bases at J; junction bases unmatched: 10. Germline CDR1 reads SGDLS; CDR2 reads YYNGEE. Sequencing input: peripheral blood. This chain connects TRBV9 to TRBJ2-1; TRBD2 matches at 8 bases. This clonotype originated in a man aged 60-69 years with acute or convalescent COVID-19. Here the CDR3 DNA reads TGTGCCAGCAGCGGTAGCGGGGCCCTACTGAACAATGAGCAGTTCTTC. It translates to CASSGSGALLNNEQFF. Variable domain in full (rest from reference TRBV9 and TRBJ2-1): DSGVTQTPKHLITATGQRVTLRCSPRSGDLSVYWYQQSLDQGLQFLIQYYNGEERAKGNILERFSAQQFPDLHSELNLSSLELGDSALYFCASSGSGALLNNEQFFGPGTRLTVL.